This TCR beta chain was recovered during a study of sequential checkpoint blockade in melanoma. Regarding treatment: randomized to nivolumab then ipilimumab (arm A) or the reverse (arm B). From thawed PBMCs, live CD3+CD8+ cells negative for CD19 and CD56 were sorted. Sequencing was performed with immunoSEQ multiplex PCR; in TCRdb, only in-frame clones are kept and a portion is missing. The table records 10,000 to 15,000 clones, approximately 62% of them present only once. The CDR3 is 14 residues long. CDR1 is SGHRS, CDR2 YFSETQ, per germline. V lost 5 bases and J lost 1, with 12 bases in between. Sample: CD8+ T cells sorted from blood (inferred from file names), taken from a patient given nivolumab and ipilimumab in sequence. The TCR originated in a human donor with melanoma. The V gene is TRBV5-1, the J gene TRBJ1-1; unclear D gene. In DNA form, the CDR3 reads TGCGCCAGCAGGGGGTTAGGGAGGAACACTGAAGCTTTCTTT. Translated, it gives CASRGLGRNTEAFF.